This TCR beta chain appears in the sequencing data of a study of blood T cell repertoires in COVID-19. As for the study in general: Both acute and convalescent COVID-19 samples were obtained from the United States, Italy and Spain.

Methods used by the authors: Estimated nucleated cell counts came from reference gene primer amplification. The data were produced by immunoSEQ multiplex PCR, yet TCRdb's version contains in-frame clones alone and is incomplete. The DNA gave D and trimming, while V, J and clone size come from that table. The sample contains nearly 200,000 clones, approximately 81% of which appear only once. The sample comprised peripheral blood. This TCR was recovered from a human donor in a cohort sampled during active COVID-19.

Here the CDR3 reads CASSKQGSGAKNIQYF. DNA of the CDR3: TGTGCCAGCAGTAAGCAGGGTTCCGGAGCCAAAAACATTCAGTACTTC. The chain uses TRBV28 and TRBJ2-4; tentative D call: TRBD1 (5 bases). Germline V lookup: CDR1 MDHEN, CDR2 SYDVKM. V dropped 5 bases and J dropped 0 bases, with 14 bases sitting between them. The CDR3 totals 16 residues.